This TCR beta chain was identified in a study of cytomegalovirus exposure and HLA in healthy donors. Study-level findings and limits: A missense variant in DCLRE1C was later tied to TCR beta V- and J-gene trimming.

The CDR3 loop spans 19 amino acids. V trimming: 3 bases; J trimming: 1 base; junction bases outside the gene matches: 8. CDR1 SGHKS and CDR2 YYEKEE come from the germline V gene (reference sequence). As to this clone: Antigen unknown.

Researchers ran the PCR with 60 Vbeta and 13 Jbeta primers. TCRdb keeps only in-frame clones here, not all; method: immunoSEQ multiplex PCR. The sample lists about 150,000 clones; roughly 75% were seen once. The chain joins TRBV5-5 to TRBJ2-1; 15 bases map to TRBD2. Input material: PBMCs. This TCR derives from a man between 18 and 29 years old in good health and CMV-seronegative. As DNA, the CDR3 is TGTGCCAGCAGCTCCGGACTAGCGGGAGGGCCGAGGTCCTACAATGAGCAGTTCTTC. Translating gives CASSSGLAGGPRSYNEQFF.